One sample yielded the 8 T cell receptor beta chains listed below, sequenced in a study of shared clonotypes between healthy human individuals. Repertoires were generated with immunoSEQ multiplex PCR, while TCRdb's copy carries only in-frame clones and drops some. The sample carries approximately 1.4 million clones, around 98% recorded once. Sequences were obtained from naive CD4+ T cells sorted from blood. The subset: CD45RA+ positively selected. The origin of the receptors is a man in his thirties or forties in good health.

This clone occurred once. The V call is TRBV28, the J call TRBJ1-2, with D perhaps TRBD1 (5 bases). V lost 2 bases to trimming and J lost 7 bases, with 17 bases between them. Per germline, CDR1 MDHEN and CDR2 SYDVKM. The CDR3 is 15 residues long. The CDR3 region is CASSLPLGAQGGYTF. The CDR3 DNA is TGTGCCAGCAGTTTACCCCTAGGGGCTCAGGGTGGCTACACCTTC.

V gene TRBV30 combines with J gene TRBJ2-1; D gene uncertain. The CDR3 spans 12 residues. Germline CDR1 is GTSNPN and CDR2 is SVGIG (reference sequence). V lost 3 bases, J lost 6 bases, and 9 bases lay in between. CDR3 residues: CAWSAAGNEQFF. The CDR3, as DNA: TGTGCCTGGAGCGCCGCCGGCAATGAGCAGTTCTTC.

This chain joins TRBV4-3 and TRBJ2-1; 9 bases agree with TRBD2. Trimming took 0 bases from V and 7 from J; bases not matched to a gene: 7. The CDR3 contains 16 residues. In germline, CDR1 is LGHNA, CDR2 YSLEER. In DNA form, the CDR3 reads TGCGCCAGCAGCCAAGATAGCGGGAGTCTCTATAATGAGCAGTTCTTC. This encodes CASSQDSGSLYNEQFF.

The chain couples TRBV5-4 to TRBJ1-1, with unresolved D. Germline CDR1 reads SGHNT; CDR2 reads YYREEE (reference sequence). The CDR3 is 16 residues long. V lost 7 bases to trimming and J lost 5 bases, with 24 bases between them. The CDR3 protein is CASDVFGAIWNTEAFF. CDR3 bases: TGTGCCAGCGACGTTTTCGGTGCCATTTGGAATACTGAAGCTTTCTTT. The full variable domain, completed using reference TRBV5-4 and TRBJ1-1, is ETGVTQSPTHLIKTRGQQVTLRCSSQSGHNTVSWYQQALGQGPQFIFQYYREEENGRGNFPPRFSGLQFPNYSSELNVNALELDDSALYLCASDVFGAIWNTEAFFGQGTRLTVV.

A remark on this clone: Other DNA variants within this sample encode the same CDR3. This chain joins TRBV18 and TRBJ2-5; unclear D gene. Germline values: CDR1 KGHSH, CDR2 LQKENI. Trimming removed 2 bases at V and 2 bases at J, with 6 bases between. This CDR3 has 13 residues. The CDR3: CASSPNQQETQYF. CDR3 DNA: TGTGCCAGCTCACCAAACCAGCAAGAGACCCAGTACTTC.

The chain joins TRBV29-1 to TRBJ2-7; 10 bases are shared with TRBD2. The CDR3 runs 13 residues. The germline V gene encodes CDR1 SQVTM and CDR2 ANQGSEA. In nucleotides, the CDR3 is TGCAGTATTAGCGGGAGGTACTCCTACGAGCAGTACTTC. It translates to CSISGRYSYEQYF.

The genes are TRBV11-3 and TRBJ2-1; 12 bases align to TRBD2. Trimming cost V 5 bases and J 6 bases; bases outside gene matches: 5. The germline V gene has CDR1 SGHNT and CDR2 YENEEA. The CDR3 runs 15 residues. CDR3 sequence (DNA): TGTGCCAGCAGCCATGGACTAGCGGGACTCAATGAGCAGTTCTTC. This gives the protein CASSHGLAGLNEQFF.

The chain carries TRBV5-1 and TRBJ2-3, with 12 bases that match TRBD2. V lost 3 bases, J lost 4 bases, and 6 bases stayed unmatched. The germline gives CDR1 SGHRS, CDR2 YFSETQ. The CDR3 loop spans 16 amino acids. CDR3 DNA sequence: TGCGCCAGCAGCTACCAGACTAGCGGGAGAGCAGATACGCAGTATTTT. Amino acids: CASSYQTSGRADTQYF.